This TCR beta chain is from a study of T-cell reconstitution after alpha-beta-depleted transplantation in children. V lost 6 bases to trimming and J lost 3 bases; unmatched junction nucleotides: 10. Germline CDR1 is LNHDA and CDR2 is SQIVND (reference sequence). CDR3 length: 15 amino acids. Construction of the TCRbeta library involved unique molecular identifiers. TCRdb independently ran MiXCR on the PCR reads; one entry per CDR3 protein. The sample carries about 500,000 distinct CDR3 sequences, around a third recorded once. The chain recombines TRBV19 with TRBJ2-5; 7 bases agree with TRBD2. This TCR was recovered from a human donor who donated a stem cell graft to a child with aplastic anemia. The source was PBMCs from the stem cell graft donor, collected from the stem cell graft. The CDR3 spells CASSGGTFEKETQYF. In DNA, the CDR3 is TGTGCCAGTAGCGGGGGGACTTTTGAAAAAGAGACCCAGTACTTC. Using reference TRBV19 and TRBJ2-5 for the parts outside the CDR3, the full variable domain is DGGITQSPKYLFRKEGQNVTLSCEQNLNHDAMYWYRQDPGQGLRLIYYSQIVNDFQKGDIAEGYSVSREKKESFPLTVTSAQKNPTAFYLCASSGGTFEKETQYFGPGTRLLVL.